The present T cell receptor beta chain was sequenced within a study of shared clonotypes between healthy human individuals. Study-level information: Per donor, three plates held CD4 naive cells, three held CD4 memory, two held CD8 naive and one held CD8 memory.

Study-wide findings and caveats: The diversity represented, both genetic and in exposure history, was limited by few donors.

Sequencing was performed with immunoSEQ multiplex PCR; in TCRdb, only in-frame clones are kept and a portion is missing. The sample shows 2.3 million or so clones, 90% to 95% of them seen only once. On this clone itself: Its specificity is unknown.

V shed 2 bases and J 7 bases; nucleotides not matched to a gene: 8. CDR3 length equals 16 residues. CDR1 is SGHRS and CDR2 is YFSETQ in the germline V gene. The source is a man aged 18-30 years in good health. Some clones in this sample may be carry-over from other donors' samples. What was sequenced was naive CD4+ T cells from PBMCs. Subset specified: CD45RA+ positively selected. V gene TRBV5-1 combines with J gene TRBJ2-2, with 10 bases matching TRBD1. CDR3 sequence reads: CASSFGQGETIGELFF. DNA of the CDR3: TGCGCCAGCAGCTTTGGACAGGGGGAAACTATCGGGGAGCTGTTTTTT.